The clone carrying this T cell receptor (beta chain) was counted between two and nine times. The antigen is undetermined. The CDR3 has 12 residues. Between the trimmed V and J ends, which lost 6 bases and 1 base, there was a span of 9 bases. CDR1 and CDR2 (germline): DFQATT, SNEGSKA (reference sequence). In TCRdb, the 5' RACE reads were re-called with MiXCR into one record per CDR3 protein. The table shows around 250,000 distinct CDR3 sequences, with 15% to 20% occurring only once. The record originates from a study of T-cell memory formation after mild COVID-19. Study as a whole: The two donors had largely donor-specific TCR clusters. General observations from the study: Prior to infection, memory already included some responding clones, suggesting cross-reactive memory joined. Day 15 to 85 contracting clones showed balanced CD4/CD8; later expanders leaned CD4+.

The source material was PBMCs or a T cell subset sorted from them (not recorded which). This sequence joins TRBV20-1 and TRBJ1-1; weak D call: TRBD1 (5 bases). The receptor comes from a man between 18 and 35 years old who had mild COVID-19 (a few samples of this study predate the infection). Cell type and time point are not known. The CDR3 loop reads CSATGRNTEAFF. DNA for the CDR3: TGCAGTGCAACGGGACGGAACACTGAAGCTTTCTTT.